These T cell receptor beta chains were read from a single sample in a study of T cells after posttransplantation cyclophosphamide. Clones were sequenced by immunoSEQ multiplex PCR, and TCRdb holds only the in-frame ones, with some missing. There are approximately 2,300 clones in the sample, none observed a single time. This specimen was PBMCs, taken after an allogeneic stem cell transplant with post-transplant cyclophosphamide. The receptor source for this set is a female patient aged 60 to 70 who received an allogeneic stem cell transplant from an unrelated donor, was CMV-positive, and had acute GVHD only. The graft donor may have given rise to some T cells. Both conserved end residues are part of each CDR3.

>TRBV5-1|TRBJ1-4
CASSLVGGANEKLFF
>TRBV9|TRBJ2-2
CASSLPGELFF
>TRBV5-6|TRBJ2-2
CASSPGTGWDTGELFF
>TRBV19|TRBJ2-2
CASKGRRITGELFF
>TRBV28|TRBJ1-1
CASPGLAGTEAFF
>TRBV11-2|TRBJ2-1
CASSLAASGSINEQFF
>TRBV6-2/TRBV6-3|TRBJ2-3
CASSYTSGRDTQYF
>TRBV6-2/TRBV6-3|TRBJ2-7
CASSYVAGKIYEQYF
>TRBV6-2/TRBV6-3|TRBJ1-5
CASSEQGGWSNQPQHF
>TRBV6-6|TRBJ1-3
CASSSSGSGNTIYF
>TRBV28|TRBJ1-1
CASSLSVNTEAFF
>TRBV11-1|TRBJ2-2
CASSSGQYPGELFF
>TRBV19|TRBJ2-1
CASTGRGGVGDEQFF
>TRBV15|TRBJ1-6
CATSGTGTSPLHF
>TRBV5-1|TRBJ1-3
CASSKDRGWGNTIYF
>TRBV7-2|TRBJ1-1
CASSLRAQGSAEAFF
>TRBV19|TRBJ2-1
CASSMTGDSYNEQFF
>TRBV6-5|TRBJ2-1
CASSPALINEQFF
>TRBV7-9|TRBJ2-7
CASSSPWDRDSHEQYF
>TRBV25-1|TRBJ1-2
CASSEAGGYTF
>TRBV29-1|TRBJ1-1
CSVQTGVNTEAFF
>TRBV7-2|TRBJ2-1
CASSWGGHEQFF
>TRBV28|TRBJ1-2
CASSRGGGYTF
>TRBV11-1|TRBJ1-1
CASSLVGQSTEAFF
>TRBV5-1|TRBJ2-7
CASSLAGVYEQYF
>TRBV2|TRBJ2-2
CASREVSGELFF